The rows below give T cell receptor beta chains drawn from one sample of a study of blood T cell repertoires in COVID-19. Generated by immunoSEQ multiplex PCR, the TCRdb table keeps only in-frame clones and is missing some. The profile covers about 280,000 clones, with approximately 90% appearing a single time and 2.5% to 3% taken by the ten largest. Sequencing was carried out using PBMCs or T cells enriched from blood (not recorded which). These receptor sequences come from a man between 40 and 49 years old who had been exposed to COVID-19. Each CDR3 is given with its conserved first and last residue. D genes are given only for firm matches. Clone size is not always given. Where it is, it says once, few, many or a class for expanded clones.

d_gene | abundance | j_gene | v_gene | CDR3nt | CDR3aa
TRBD1 | - | TRBJ1-5 | TRBV4-1 | TGCGCCAGCAGCCCACAAACAGGGGTGAATCAGCCCCAGCATTTT | CASSPQTGVNQPQHF
TRBD1 | - | TRBJ1-2 | TRBV6-1 | TGTGCCAGCAGTGACGGACAGGGGGCGGTTGGCTACACCTTC | CASSDGQGAVGYTF
- | - | TRBJ2-1 | TRBV4-3 | TGCGCCAGCAGCCGGGTGACCACTAGCAATGAGCAGTTCTTC | CASSRVTTSNEQFF
TRBD1 | - | TRBJ1-2 | TRBV10-3 | TGTGCCATCAAATATACGGGGACAGGGAACTATGGCTACACCTTC | CAIKYTGTGNYGYTF
- | - | TRBJ1-5 | TRBV6-5 | TGTGCCAGCAGCTTAATCAGGTCCAATCAGCCCCAGCATTTT | CASSLIRSNQPQHF
- | few | TRBJ2-7 | TRBV6-5 | TGTGCCAGCAGTACAACTAGCTACGAGCAGTACTTC | CASSTTSYEQYF
TRBD2 | - | TRBJ2-3 | TRBV7-3 | TGTGCCAGCAGCTTGACTAGCGGGGTGACAGATACGCAGTATTTT | CASSLTSGVTDTQYF
- | - | TRBJ1-1 | TRBV18 | TGTGCCAGCTCACAACCGACAGCGAACACTGAAGCTTTCTTT | CASSQPTANTEAFF
TRBD1 | - | TRBJ2-5 | TRBV3-1/TRBV3-2 | TGTGCCAGCAGCCAAAAAGGGGACAGTCAAGAGACCCAGTACTTC | CASSQKGDSQETQYF
- | - | TRBJ1-2 | TRBV6-4 | TGTGCCAGCAGTTCGCCTCCGAAGGGAGTGTACTATGGCTACACCTTC | CASSSPPKGVYYGYTF
- | - | TRBJ2-7 | TRBV12-3/TRBV12-4 | TGTGCCAGCAGTTTGTTGACGGGTCACGAGCAGTACTTC | CASSLLTGHEQYF
TRBD1 | - | TRBJ1-5 | TRBV4-3 | TGCGCCAGCAGCCAATTTCGTCCGGGACAGATTCACAATCAGCCCCAGCATTTT | CASSQFRPGQIHNQPQHF
TRBD1 | - | TRBJ1-2 | TRBV20-1 | TGCAGTGCTAGTCGGAACAGGGGAAGCGATGGCTACACCTTC | CSASRNRGSDGYTF
- | - | TRBJ1-1 | TRBV28 | TGTGCCAGCGCCGGGACGGAGGGAGCTTTCTTT | CASAGTEGAFF
TRBD1 | - | TRBJ1-2 | TRBV7-8 | TGTGCCAGCAGCTTAGGAGGGACAGACTATGGCTACACCTTC | CASSLGGTDYGYTF
- | - | TRBJ2-3 | TRBV28 | TGTGCCACCAGTAAAGCGGTCCGACCAGATACGCAGTATTTT | CATSKAVRPDTQYF
- | - | TRBJ2-3 | TRBV21-1 | TGTGCCAGCAGCAAACTGAGACGGGACACAGATACGCAGTATTTT | CASSKLRRDTDTQYF
TRBD2 | - | TRBJ2-1 | TRBV19 | TGTGCCAGTAGTGCCTTACTAGCGGGAGGGTACAATGAGCAGTTCTTC | CASSALLAGGYNEQFF
TRBD1 | - | TRBJ1-6 | TRBV9 | TGTGCCAGCAGCGATCGGACAGGGGTCGGTAATTCACCCCTCCACTTT | CASSDRTGVGNSPLHF
- | - | TRBJ2-7 | TRBV6-5 | TGTGCCAGCACTATTTTGGGGGGGGCCACCTACGAGCAGTACTTC | CASTILGGATYEQYF
TRBD1 | - | TRBJ1-1 | TRBV28 | TGTGCCAGCAGTACAGGGGGCGCGAACACTGAAGCTTTCTTT | CASSTGGANTEAFF
- | - | TRBJ2-3 | TRBV7-9 | TGTGCCAGCAGCTTTATAGGGGGTGAGGATACGCAGTATTTT | CASSFIGGEDTQYF
- | few | TRBJ2-5 | TRBV24-1 | TGTGCCACCAGTGATCCAGCGGACAGCCAGTACCAAGAGACCCAGTACTTC | CATSDPADSQYQETQYF
- | - | TRBJ1-1 | TRBV12-5 | TGTGCTAGTGGTTTTACGGGGACTGAAGCTTTCTTT | CASGFTGTEAFF
- | few | TRBJ2-1 | TRBV18 | TGTGCCAGCTCACCTCTGCTAGGCGTCGATGAGCAGTTCTTC | CASSPLLGVDEQFF
- | - | TRBJ1-5 | TRBV27 | TGTGCCAGCAGTTTGACCACAGAAGGCAATCAGCCCCAGCATTTT | CASSLTTEGNQPQHF
TRBD2 | once | TRBJ2-7 | TRBV30 | TGTGCCTGGAATGGACTAGCGGGAGGGTACGAGCAGTACTTC | CAWNGLAGGYEQYF
- | - | TRBJ1-4 | TRBV28 | TGTGCCAGCAGTCCCCCCACGCAGAGAGGACTGTTTTTT | CASSPPTQRGLFF
TRBD1 | - | TRBJ2-5 | TRBV5-1 | TGCGCCAGCAGCTGGGGGGACAGGGGGAAGGAGACCCAGTACTTC | CASSWGDRGKETQYF
- | - | TRBJ1-6 | TRBV2 | TGTGCCAGCAGTGACAGGGGTTATAATTCACCCCTCCACTTT | CASSDRGYNSPLHF
- | - | TRBJ1-2 | TRBV5-4 | TGTGCCAGCAGCTTGGTAACGGTTAACTATGGCTACACCTTC | CASSLVTVNYGYTF
- | - | TRBJ2-7 | TRBV30 | TGTGCCTGGAGTGTACTTCTTGGCTACGAGCAGTACTTC | CAWSVLLGYEQYF
TRBD2 | once | TRBJ2-7 | TRBV9 | TGTGCCAGCAGCTCGCGGGCGACTAGCGGGATCTACGAGCAGTACTTC | CASSSRATSGIYEQYF
- | - | TRBJ1-4 | TRBV5-1 | TGCGCCAGCAGCTTGGGGACTGGTGAAAAACTGTTTTTT | CASSLGTGEKLFF
TRBD2 | - | TRBJ2-7 | TRBV30 | TGTGCCTATCAATTAGCGGGAGGGTCTCTGGACGAGCAGTACTTC | CAYQLAGGSLDEQYF
- | - | TRBJ2-1 | TRBV19 | TGTGCCAGTACCGACCTCGGGGGTGGGAATGAGCAGTTCTTC | CASTDLGGGNEQFF
TRBD1 | - | TRBJ2-3 | TRBV13 | TGTGCCAGCAGCTTCAACAGGGGGAGCACAGATACGCAGTATTTT | CASSFNRGSTDTQYF
- | - | TRBJ1-6 | TRBV27 | TGTGCCAGCAGTTTGGAAGCAGGCAGGGTTAATTCACCCCTCCACTTT | CASSLEAGRVNSPLHF
TRBD2 | once | TRBJ2-7 | TRBV5-1 | TGCGCCAGCAGCTTGGGGCTAGCGGGAGGTGTTACCTACGAGCAGTACTTC | CASSLGLAGGVTYEQYF
- | - | TRBJ2-3 | TRBV27 | TGTGCCAGCAGTCCCACCGCGATGAGTACGGATACGCAGTATTTT | CASSPTAMSTDTQYF
- | - | TRBJ1-1 | TRBV3-1/TRBV3-2 | TGTGCCAGCAGCCAAGATCCCGGACAGATGAACACTGAAGCTTTCTTT | CASSQDPGQMNTEAFF
- | - | TRBJ1-5 | TRBV19 | TGTGCCAGTAGTATAGACTTAAACATCGGGATCGCAGGGGAGAGCAATCAGCCCCAGCATTTT | CASSIDLNIGIAGESNQPQHF
TRBD1 | - | TRBJ2-1 | TRBV3-1/TRBV3-2 | TGTGCCAGCAGCTATGGGACAGAGCCTTACAATGAGCAGTTCTTC | CASSYGTEPYNEQFF
- | - | TRBJ1-5 | TRBV28 | TGTGCCAGCAGTTTAATCCCGGAGGGAGATCAGCCCCAGCATTTT | CASSLIPEGDQPQHF
- | - | TRBJ2-7 | TRBV13 | TGTGCCAGCAGCTTAGGCCTCGGAAAAAGCGGGCAGGCTAGCTCCTACGAGCAGTACTTC | CASSLGLGKSGQASSYEQYF
TRBD1 | - | TRBJ1-2 | TRBV5-4 | TGTGCCAGCAGTCCAGGGGGAACGGGACAGGGGGGAAACTATGGCTACACCTTC | CASSPGGTGQGGNYGYTF
TRBD2 | - | TRBJ2-2 | TRBV18 | TGTGCCAGCTCACCAACTAGCGGGAGAGGAACCGGGGAGCTGTTTTTT | CASSPTSGRGTGELFF